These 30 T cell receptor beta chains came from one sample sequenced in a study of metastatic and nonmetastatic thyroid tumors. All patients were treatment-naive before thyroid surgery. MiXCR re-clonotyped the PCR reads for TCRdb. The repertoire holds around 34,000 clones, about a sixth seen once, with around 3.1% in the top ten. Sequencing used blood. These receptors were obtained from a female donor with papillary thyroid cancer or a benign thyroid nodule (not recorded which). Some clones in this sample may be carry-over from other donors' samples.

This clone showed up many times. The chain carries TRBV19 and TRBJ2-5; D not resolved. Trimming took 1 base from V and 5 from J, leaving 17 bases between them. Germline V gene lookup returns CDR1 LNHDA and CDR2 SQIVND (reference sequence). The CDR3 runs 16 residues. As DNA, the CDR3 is TGTGCCAGTAGTATAGGGTCAGGAGCAGGCGTGGAGACCCAGTACTTC. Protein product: CASSIGSGAGVETQYF.

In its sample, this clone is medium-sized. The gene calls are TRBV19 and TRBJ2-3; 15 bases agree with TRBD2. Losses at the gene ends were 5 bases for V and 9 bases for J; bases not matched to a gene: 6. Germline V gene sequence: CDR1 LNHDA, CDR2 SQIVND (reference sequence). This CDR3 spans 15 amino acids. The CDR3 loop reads CASSPGTSGRLTQYF. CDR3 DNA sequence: TGTGCCAGTAGTCCCGGGACTAGCGGGAGGTTGACGCAGTATTTT. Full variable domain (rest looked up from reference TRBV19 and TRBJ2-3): DGGITQSPKYLFRKEGQNVTLSCEQNLNHDAMYWYRQDPGQGLRLIYYSQIVNDFQKGDIAEGYSVSREKKESFPLTVTSAQKNPTAFYLCASSPGTSGRLTQYFGPGTRLTVL.

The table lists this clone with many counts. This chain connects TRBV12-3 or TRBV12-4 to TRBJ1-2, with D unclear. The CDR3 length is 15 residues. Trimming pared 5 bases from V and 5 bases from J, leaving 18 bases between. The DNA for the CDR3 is TGTGCCAGCAGTCCCGGTCGGCAGAAAATTTATGGCTACACCTTC. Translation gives CASSPGRQKIYGYTF.

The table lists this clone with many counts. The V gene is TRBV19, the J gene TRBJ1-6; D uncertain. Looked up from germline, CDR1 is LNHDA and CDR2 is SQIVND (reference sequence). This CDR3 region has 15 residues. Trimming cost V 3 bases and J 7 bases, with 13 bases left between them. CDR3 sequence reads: CASSIRRTGNSPLHF. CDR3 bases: TGTGCCAGTAGTATCCGGCGGACTGGGAATTCACCCCTCCACTTT.

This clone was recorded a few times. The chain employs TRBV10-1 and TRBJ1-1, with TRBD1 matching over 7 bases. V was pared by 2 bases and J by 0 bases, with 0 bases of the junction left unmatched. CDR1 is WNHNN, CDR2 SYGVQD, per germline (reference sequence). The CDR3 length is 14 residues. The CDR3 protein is CASSETGVNTEAFF. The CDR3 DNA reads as TGCGCCAGCAGTGAGACAGGGGTGAACACTGAAGCTTTCTTT.

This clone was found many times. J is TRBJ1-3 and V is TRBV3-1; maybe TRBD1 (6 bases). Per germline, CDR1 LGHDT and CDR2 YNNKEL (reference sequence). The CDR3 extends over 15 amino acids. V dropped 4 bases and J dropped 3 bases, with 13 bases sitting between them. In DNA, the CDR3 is TGTGCCAGCAGCCTCCAGGGGAGTAGTGGAAACACCATATATTTT. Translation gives CASSLQGSSGNTIYF.

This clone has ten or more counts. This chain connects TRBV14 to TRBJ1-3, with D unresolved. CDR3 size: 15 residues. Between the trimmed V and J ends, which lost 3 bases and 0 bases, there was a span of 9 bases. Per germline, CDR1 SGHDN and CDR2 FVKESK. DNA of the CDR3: TGTGCCAGCAGCCAGAACGGTAACTCTGGAAACACCATATATTTT. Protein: CASSQNGNSGNTIYF.

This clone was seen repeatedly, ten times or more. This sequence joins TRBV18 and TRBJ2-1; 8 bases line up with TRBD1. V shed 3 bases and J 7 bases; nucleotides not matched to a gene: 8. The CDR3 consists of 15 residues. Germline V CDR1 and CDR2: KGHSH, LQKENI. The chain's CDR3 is CASSPRGTGGNEQFF. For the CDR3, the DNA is TGTGCCAGCTCACCGCGAGGTACAGGGGGGAATGAGCAGTTCTTC. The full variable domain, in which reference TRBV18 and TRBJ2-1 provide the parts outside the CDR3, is NAGVMQNPRHLVRRRGQEARLRCSPMKGHSHVYWYRQLPEEGLKFMVYLQKENIIDESGMPKERFSAEFPKEGPSILRIQQVVRGDSAAYFCASSPRGTGGNEQFFGPGTRLTVL.

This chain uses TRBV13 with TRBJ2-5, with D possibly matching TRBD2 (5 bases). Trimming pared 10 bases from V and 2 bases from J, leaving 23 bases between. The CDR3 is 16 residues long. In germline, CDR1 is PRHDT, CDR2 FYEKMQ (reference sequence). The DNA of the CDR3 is TGTGCCAACATCTTAAGGCCTGCGGGCCCTCAAGAGACCCAGTACTTC. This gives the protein CANILRPAGPQETQYF.

DNA for the CDR3: TGTGCCAGCAGCTTATTTGTCGGGCTATCGGATAACAATGAGCAGTTCTTC. This gives the protein CASSLFVGLSDNNEQFF. The J gene is TRBJ2-1, the V gene TRBV11-1; D ambiguous. The CDR3 length is 17 residues. Trimming pared 2 bases from V and 5 bases from J, leaving 19 bases between. The germline gives CDR1 SGHAT, CDR2 FQDESV (reference sequence).

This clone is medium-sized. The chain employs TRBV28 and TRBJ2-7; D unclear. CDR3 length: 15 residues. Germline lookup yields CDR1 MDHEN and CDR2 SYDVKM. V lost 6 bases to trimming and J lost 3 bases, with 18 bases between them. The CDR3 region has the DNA TGTGCCAGCAGCCGCTTGCCCGAGGCCAGCTACGAGCAGTACTTC. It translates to CASSRLPEASYEQYF.

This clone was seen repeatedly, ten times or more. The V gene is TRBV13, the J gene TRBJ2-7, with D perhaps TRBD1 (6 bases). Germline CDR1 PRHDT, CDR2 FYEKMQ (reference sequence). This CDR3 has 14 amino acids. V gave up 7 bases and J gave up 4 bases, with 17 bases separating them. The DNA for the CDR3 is TGTGCCAGCACGGGGCTGGGACAAATATACGAGCAGTACTTC. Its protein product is CASTGLGQIYEQYF.

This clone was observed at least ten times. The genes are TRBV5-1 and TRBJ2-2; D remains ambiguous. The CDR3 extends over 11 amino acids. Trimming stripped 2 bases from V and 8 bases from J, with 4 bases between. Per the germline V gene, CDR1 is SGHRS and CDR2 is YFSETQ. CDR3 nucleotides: TGCGCCAGCAGCTTAAGGGGGGAGCTGTTTTTT. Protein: CASSLRGELFF.

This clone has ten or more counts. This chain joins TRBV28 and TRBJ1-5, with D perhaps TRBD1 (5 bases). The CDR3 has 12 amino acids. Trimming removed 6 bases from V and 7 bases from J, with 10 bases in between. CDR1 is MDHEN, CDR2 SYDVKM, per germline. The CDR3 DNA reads TGTGCCAGCAGACCAGGGTCGCAGCCCCAGCATTTT. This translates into CASRPGSQPQHF.

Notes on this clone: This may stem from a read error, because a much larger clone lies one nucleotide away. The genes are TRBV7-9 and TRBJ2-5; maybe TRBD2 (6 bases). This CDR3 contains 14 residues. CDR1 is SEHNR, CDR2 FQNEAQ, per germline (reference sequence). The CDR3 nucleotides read TGTGCCATCAGCTTAGCGGCGGGAAGGGGGACCCAGTACTTC. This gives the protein CAISLAAGRGTQYF.

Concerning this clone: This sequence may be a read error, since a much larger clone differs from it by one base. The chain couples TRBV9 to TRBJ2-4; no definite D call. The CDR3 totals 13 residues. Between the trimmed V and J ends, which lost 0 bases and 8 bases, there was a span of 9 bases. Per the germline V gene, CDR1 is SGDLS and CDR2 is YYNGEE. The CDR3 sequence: CASSVGSVDIQYF. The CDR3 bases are TGTGCCAGCAGCGTAGGAAGTGTTGACATTCAGTACTTC. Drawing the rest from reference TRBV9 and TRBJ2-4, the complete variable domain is DSGVTQTPKHLITATGQRVTLRCSPRSGDLSVYWYQQSLDQGLQFLIQYYNGEERAKGNILERFSAQQFPDLHSELNLSSLELGDSALYFCASSVGSVDIQYFGAGTRLSVL.

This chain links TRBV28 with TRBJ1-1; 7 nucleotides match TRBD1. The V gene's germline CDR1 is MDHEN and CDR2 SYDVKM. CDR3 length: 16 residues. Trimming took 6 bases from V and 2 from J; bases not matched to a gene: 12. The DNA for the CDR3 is TGTGCCAGCAGCTTACTCCGGGGAGGGGGCAACACTGAAGCTTTCTTT. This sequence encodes CASSLLRGGGNTEAFF.

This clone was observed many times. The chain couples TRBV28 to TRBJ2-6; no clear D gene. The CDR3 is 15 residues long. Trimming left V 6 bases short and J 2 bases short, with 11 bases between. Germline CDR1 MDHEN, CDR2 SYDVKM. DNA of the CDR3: TGTGCCAGCAGCTCTGAGGAGACTGGGGCCAACGTCCTGACTTTC. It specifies CASSSEETGANVLTF.

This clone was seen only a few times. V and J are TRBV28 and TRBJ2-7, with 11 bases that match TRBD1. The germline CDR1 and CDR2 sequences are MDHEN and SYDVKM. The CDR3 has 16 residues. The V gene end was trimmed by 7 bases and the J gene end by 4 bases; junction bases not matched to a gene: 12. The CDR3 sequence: CASTQPSGTGGYEQYF. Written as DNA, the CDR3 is TGTGCCAGCACTCAACCTTCCGGGACAGGGGGTTACGAGCAGTACTTC.

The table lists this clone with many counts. In nucleotides, the CDR3 is TGTGCCAGCAGTAGACTAGCGGGAGGACATGAGCAGTTCTTC. Amino acids: CASSRLAGGHEQFF. The chain couples TRBV6-4 to TRBJ2-1, with 13 bases fitting TRBD2. Per germline, CDR1 MRHNA and CDR2 SNTAGT. V lost 5 bases to trimming and J lost 8 bases; unmatched junction nucleotides: 3. The CDR3 consists of 14 residues.

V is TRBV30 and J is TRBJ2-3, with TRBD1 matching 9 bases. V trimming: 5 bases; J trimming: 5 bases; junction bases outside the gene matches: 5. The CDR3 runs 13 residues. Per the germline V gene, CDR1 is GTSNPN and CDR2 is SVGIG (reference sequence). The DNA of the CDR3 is TGTGCCTGGTCACAGGGGGCAAGAGATACGCAGTATTTT. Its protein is CAWSQGARDTQYF.

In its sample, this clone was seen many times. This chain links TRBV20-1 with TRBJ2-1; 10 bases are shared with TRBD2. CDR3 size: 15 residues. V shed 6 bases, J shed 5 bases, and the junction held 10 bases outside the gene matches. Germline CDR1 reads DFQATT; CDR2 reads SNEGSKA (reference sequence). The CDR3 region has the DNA TGCAGTGCACTACCCGGGACTAGCGCCAACAATGAGCAGTTCTTC. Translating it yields CSALPGTSANNEQFF.

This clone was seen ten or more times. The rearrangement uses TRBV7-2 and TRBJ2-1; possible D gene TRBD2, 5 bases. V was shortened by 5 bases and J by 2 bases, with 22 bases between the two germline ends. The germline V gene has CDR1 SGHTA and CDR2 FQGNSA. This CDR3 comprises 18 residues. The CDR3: CASSRLPLTSPPYNEQFF. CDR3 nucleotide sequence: TGTGCCAGCAGCCGACTCCCATTAACTAGTCCGCCCTACAATGAGCAGTTCTTC.

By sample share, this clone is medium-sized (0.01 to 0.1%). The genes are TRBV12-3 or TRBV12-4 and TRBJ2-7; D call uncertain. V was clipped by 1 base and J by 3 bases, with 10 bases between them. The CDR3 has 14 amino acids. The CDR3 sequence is CASSLGSPFYEQYF. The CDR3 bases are TGTGCCAGCAGTTTAGGCAGCCCCTTCTACGAGCAGTACTTC.

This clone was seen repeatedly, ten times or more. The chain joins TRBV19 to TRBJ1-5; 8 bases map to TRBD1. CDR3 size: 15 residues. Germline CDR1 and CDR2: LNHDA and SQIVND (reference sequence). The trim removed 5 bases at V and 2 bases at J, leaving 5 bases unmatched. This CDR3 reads CASSFGQGGNQPQHF. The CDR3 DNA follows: TGTGCCAGTAGTTTCGGACAGGGCGGCAATCAGCCCCAGCATTTT.

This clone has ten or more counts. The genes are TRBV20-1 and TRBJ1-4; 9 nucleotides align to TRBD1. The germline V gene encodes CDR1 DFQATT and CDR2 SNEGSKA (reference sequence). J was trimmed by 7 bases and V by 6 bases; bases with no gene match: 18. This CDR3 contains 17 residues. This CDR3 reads CSAARELVGTGSEKLFF. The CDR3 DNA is TGCAGTGCCGCTAGAGAGCTTGTCGGGACAGGGAGTGAAAAACTGTTTTTT.

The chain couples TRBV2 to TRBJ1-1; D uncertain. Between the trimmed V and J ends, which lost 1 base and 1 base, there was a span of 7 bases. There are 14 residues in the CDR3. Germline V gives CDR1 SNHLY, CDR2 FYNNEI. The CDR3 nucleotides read TGTGCCAGCAGTGAAGATCGGGCGAACACTGAAGCTTTCTTT. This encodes CASSEDRANTEAFF.

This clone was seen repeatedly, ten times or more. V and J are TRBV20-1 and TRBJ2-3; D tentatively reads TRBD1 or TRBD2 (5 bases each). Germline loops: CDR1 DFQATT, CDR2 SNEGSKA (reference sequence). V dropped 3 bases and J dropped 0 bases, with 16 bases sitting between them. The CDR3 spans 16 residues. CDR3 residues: CSASGGPTTSTDTQYF. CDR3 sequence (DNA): TGCAGTGCTAGTGGGGGACCAACGACTAGCACAGATACGCAGTATTTT.

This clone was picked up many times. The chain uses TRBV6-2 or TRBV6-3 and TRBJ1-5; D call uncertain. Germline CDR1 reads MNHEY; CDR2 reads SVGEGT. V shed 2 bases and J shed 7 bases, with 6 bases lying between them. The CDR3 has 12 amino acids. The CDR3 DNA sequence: TGTGCCAGCAGTTACCCCAGGCAGCCCCAGCATTTT. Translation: CASSYPRQPQHF.

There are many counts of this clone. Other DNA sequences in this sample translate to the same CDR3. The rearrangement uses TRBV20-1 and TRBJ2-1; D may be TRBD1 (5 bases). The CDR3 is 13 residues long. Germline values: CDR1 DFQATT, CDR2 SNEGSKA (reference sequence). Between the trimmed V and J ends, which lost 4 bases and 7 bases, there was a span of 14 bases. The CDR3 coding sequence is TGCAGTGCTAAGGGTTTGACAGAAAATGAGCAGTTCTTC. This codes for CSAKGLTENEQFF.